These T cell receptor beta chains were read from a single sample in a study of Graves' ophthalmopathy and Graves' hyperthyroidism. TCRdb reanalysed the multiplex PCR reads using MiXCR and keeps one entry per CDR3 protein. The data hold more than 300,000 distinct CDR3 sequences, with about 18% observed a single time. The specimen sequenced was peripheral blood. The receptors derive from an adult woman with stable Graves' hyperthyroidism. CDR3s include the opening cysteine and the closing phenylalanine or tryptophan. Fields, in order: D gene, V gene, J gene, clone size, CDR3 DNA, CDR3 protein. A D gene is named only where the DNA matches it firmly. Part of the rows lack a size; the others show once, few, many or a class for expanded clones.

d_gene: .; v_gene: TRBV5-1; j_gene: TRBJ2-7; abundance: .; CDR3nt: TGCGCCAGCAGCTTGGGCTACTCCTACGAGCAGTACTTC; CDR3aa: CASSLGYSYEQYF
d_gene: .; v_gene: TRBV5-1; j_gene: TRBJ1-2; abundance: many; CDR3nt: TGCGCCAGCAGCCCCGACCGGGACCGACTTGGCTACACCTTC; CDR3aa: CASSPDRDRLGYTF
d_gene: TRBD1; v_gene: TRBV18; j_gene: TRBJ1-5; abundance: many; CDR3nt: TGTGCCAGCTCACCACCAGGGGGCGGGAATCAGCCCCAGCATTTT; CDR3aa: CASSPPGGGNQPQHF
d_gene: .; v_gene: TRBV4-2; j_gene: TRBJ1-1; abundance: many; CDR3nt: TGTGCCAGCAGCCTGCTGGTTGGGGCGAACACTGAAGCTTTCTTT; CDR3aa: CASSLLVGANTEAFF
d_gene: .; v_gene: TRBV28; j_gene: TRBJ2-7; abundance: many; CDR3nt: TGTGCCAGCAGCCCTATAAGGCAACTCTACGAGCAGTACTTC; CDR3aa: CASSPIRQLYEQYF
d_gene: .; v_gene: TRBV11-2; j_gene: TRBJ1-2; abundance: .; CDR3nt: TGTGCCAGCAGCTTAACTACAGGCCGACCAGCTAACTATGGCTACACCTTC; CDR3aa: CASSLTTGRPANYGYTF
d_gene: .; v_gene: TRBV6-1; j_gene: TRBJ2-7; abundance: .; CDR3nt: TGTGCCAGCAGTGAAGCGCCTGGAGTTCCTTCCTACGAGCAGTACTTC; CDR3aa: CASSEAPGVPSYEQYF
d_gene: TRBD2; v_gene: TRBV7-3; j_gene: TRBJ2-7; abundance: many; CDR3nt: TGTGCCAGCAGAGAAAATCCCGTAATATTAGCGGGAGGTCTGAACGAGCAGTACTTC; CDR3aa: CASRENPVILAGGLNEQYF
d_gene: .; v_gene: TRBV11-2; j_gene: TRBJ1-5; abundance: many; CDR3nt: TGTGCCAGCAGCTTAGTTATTGGGTGGAATCAGCCCCAGCATTTT; CDR3aa: CASSLVIGWNQPQHF
d_gene: TRBD2; v_gene: TRBV19; j_gene: TRBJ2-7; abundance: many; CDR3nt: TGTGCCAGTAGTATGATCTCTCTGGCGGGAGAGGTGTACGAGCAGTACTTC; CDR3aa: CASSMISLAGEVYEQYF
d_gene: .; v_gene: TRBV20-1; j_gene: TRBJ2-7; abundance: many; CDR3nt: TGCAGTGCTAGAGCCCCGAATCCTCCCTACGAGCAGTACTTC; CDR3aa: CSARAPNPPYEQYF
d_gene: TRBD2; v_gene: TRBV27; j_gene: TRBJ2-5; abundance: many; CDR3nt: TGTGCCAGCAGACTTAGCGGGAAGGGGGAGACCCAGTACTTC; CDR3aa: CASRLSGKGETQYF
d_gene: .; v_gene: TRBV6-1; j_gene: TRBJ2-2; abundance: .; CDR3nt: TGTGCCAGCAGTGAAAACACCCCGGGGGAGCTGTTTTTT; CDR3aa: CASSENTPGELFF
d_gene: .; v_gene: TRBV28; j_gene: TRBJ2-7; abundance: many; CDR3nt: TGTGCCAGCAGTTCTCCTCGGTGGGACGGGGTCTACGAGCAGTACTTC; CDR3aa: CASSSPRWDGVYEQYF
d_gene: .; v_gene: TRBV25-1; j_gene: TRBJ2-2; abundance: few; CDR3nt: TGTGCCAGCAGTGAATCCAGGGACACCGGGGAGCTGTTTTTT; CDR3aa: CASSESRDTGELFF
d_gene: .; v_gene: TRBV5-1; j_gene: TRBJ2-7; abundance: many; CDR3nt: TGCGCCAGCAGCTTGAAGGGGAAGGTAACCTACGAGCAGTACTTC; CDR3aa: CASSLKGKVTYEQYF
d_gene: .; v_gene: TRBV5-1; j_gene: TRBJ1-1; abundance: many; CDR3nt: TGCGCCAGCAGCTTGGGCTTTTTGACTGAAGCTTTCTTT; CDR3aa: CASSLGFLTEAFF
d_gene: TRBD1; v_gene: TRBV20-1; j_gene: TRBJ2-2; abundance: many; CDR3nt: TGCAGTGCTAGAGCCCCACCGGGACAGGGGAGGTCCGGGGAGCTGTTTTTT; CDR3aa: CSARAPPGQGRSGELFF
d_gene: TRBD2; v_gene: TRBV28; j_gene: TRBJ2-7; abundance: many; CDR3nt: TGTGCCAGCAGTTTGGGACTAGCGGGAGGATTTAGCTCCTACGAGCAGTACTTC; CDR3aa: CASSLGLAGGFSSYEQYF
d_gene: .; v_gene: TRBV12-5; j_gene: TRBJ2-5; abundance: many; CDR3nt: TGTGCTAGTGGTTTGCGTCCGTTGCAAGAGACCCAGTACTTC; CDR3aa: CASGLRPLQETQYF
d_gene: TRBD1; v_gene: TRBV7-3; j_gene: TRBJ1-6; abundance: many; CDR3nt: TGTGCCAGCAGCTTGACAGGGCCGGATTCACCCCTCCACTTT; CDR3aa: CASSLTGPDSPLHF
d_gene: TRBD1; v_gene: TRBV6-5; j_gene: TRBJ1-2; abundance: .; CDR3nt: TGTGCCAGCAGTTACTCCCGGACAGGGCATGGCTACACCTTC; CDR3aa: CASSYSRTGHGYTF
d_gene: .; v_gene: TRBV12-3/TRBV12-4; j_gene: TRBJ2-7; abundance: many; CDR3nt: TGTGCCAGCAGTTTTAGCGGCCATGGCGAGCAGTACTTC; CDR3aa: CASSFSGHGEQYF
d_gene: TRBD1; v_gene: TRBV2; j_gene: TRBJ1-1; abundance: .; CDR3nt: TGTGCCAGCAGTGCGGACAGGGCTCTTGAAGCTTTCTTT; CDR3aa: CASSADRALEAFF
d_gene: TRBD1; v_gene: TRBV6-5; j_gene: TRBJ2-5; abundance: many; CDR3nt: TGTGCCAGCAGTACCACTCCGGGACAGGGGGCAGAGACCCAGTACTTC; CDR3aa: CASSTTPGQGAETQYF
d_gene: .; v_gene: TRBV5-1; j_gene: TRBJ1-2; abundance: many; CDR3nt: TGCGCCAGCAGCTTCGAAACAGGGTATGGCTACACCTTC; CDR3aa: CASSFETGYGYTF
d_gene: .; v_gene: TRBV6-2/TRBV6-3; j_gene: TRBJ1-5; abundance: many; CDR3nt: TGTGCCAGCAGTTACTCTAGCGCCCCAGTCCGTAGCAATCAGCCCCAGCATTTT; CDR3aa: CASSYSSAPVRSNQPQHF
d_gene: .; v_gene: TRBV6-5; j_gene: TRBJ1-1; abundance: many; CDR3nt: TGTGCCAGCACCCAGGAGTACATGAACACTGAAGCTTTCTTT; CDR3aa: CASTQEYMNTEAFF
d_gene: TRBD2; v_gene: TRBV11-1; j_gene: TRBJ2-7; abundance: .; CDR3nt: TGTGCCAGCAGCTCGAGAAGTCCTAGCGGAGGGCCGTTGGAGTACTTC; CDR3aa: CASSSRSPSGGPLEYF
d_gene: TRBD1; v_gene: TRBV28; j_gene: TRBJ1-5; abundance: many; CDR3nt: TGTGCCAGCAGTTTGCCACAGGGGATGGGTCAGCCCCAGCATTTT; CDR3aa: CASSLPQGMGQPQHF
d_gene: .; v_gene: TRBV7-8; j_gene: TRBJ1-2; abundance: many; CDR3nt: TGTGCCAGCAGGCCGCGGGGGTTAGGCTACGGCTACACCTTC; CDR3aa: CASRPRGLGYGYTF
d_gene: .; v_gene: TRBV19; j_gene: TRBJ1-5; abundance: many; CDR3nt: TGTGCCAGTAGTATAGGGGGGGTTGATCAGCCCCAGCATTTT; CDR3aa: CASSIGGVDQPQHF
d_gene: .; v_gene: TRBV5-1; j_gene: TRBJ2-5; abundance: many; CDR3nt: TGCGCCAGCAGCTTGGCCTCAGGGATGGAGACCCAGTACTTC; CDR3aa: CASSLASGMETQYF
d_gene: .; v_gene: TRBV10-3; j_gene: TRBJ1-5; abundance: many; CDR3nt: TGTGCCATCAAGGGAACAGGAGGGAGGTGTGAACAGCCCCAGCATTTT; CDR3aa: CAIKGTGGRCEQPQHF
d_gene: .; v_gene: TRBV10-3; j_gene: TRBJ1-1; abundance: .; CDR3nt: TGTGCCATCGGGAGGAACACTGAAGCTTTCTTT; CDR3aa: CAIGRNTEAFF
d_gene: TRBD2; v_gene: TRBV20-1; j_gene: TRBJ2-7; abundance: .; CDR3nt: TGCAGTGCTAGAGACCTAGCGGGAGAGCAGCAGTACTTC; CDR3aa: CSARDLAGEQQYF
d_gene: .; v_gene: TRBV3-1; j_gene: TRBJ2-7; abundance: many; CDR3nt: TGTGCCAGCAGCCAAGGTCGCCAAAACGGCGGGGAGCAGTACTTC; CDR3aa: CASSQGRQNGGEQYF
d_gene: .; v_gene: TRBV6-1; j_gene: TRBJ1-4; abundance: .; CDR3nt: TGTGCCAGCAGGAATGAAAAACTGTTTTTT; CDR3aa: CASRNEKLFF
d_gene: .; v_gene: TRBV7-2; j_gene: TRBJ2-7; abundance: many; CDR3nt: TGTGCCAGCAGTAGAGGTTTCGAGCAGTACTTC; CDR3aa: CASSRGFEQYF
d_gene: .; v_gene: TRBV5-5; j_gene: TRBJ1-2; abundance: many; CDR3nt: TGTGCCAGCAGCTTGTTTGACCATGGCTACACCTTC; CDR3aa: CASSLFDHGYTF
d_gene: TRBD1; v_gene: TRBV11-2; j_gene: TRBJ1-2; abundance: many; CDR3nt: TGTGCCAGCAGCAGAAGGACAGGGGACGGCTATGGCTACACCTTC; CDR3aa: CASSRRTGDGYGYTF
d_gene: TRBD1; v_gene: TRBV20-1; j_gene: TRBJ2-6; abundance: .; CDR3nt: TGCAGTGCTGGGACAGGGGGCGAGGGTTGGAAGTCTGGGGCCAACGTCCTGACTTTC; CDR3aa: CSAGTGGEGWKSGANVLTF
d_gene: TRBD1; v_gene: TRBV12-3/TRBV12-4; j_gene: TRBJ1-1; abundance: many; CDR3nt: TGTGCCAGCAGTGACAGGGCGGGCACTGAAGCTTTCTTT; CDR3aa: CASSDRAGTEAFF
d_gene: TRBD1; v_gene: TRBV12-3/TRBV12-4; j_gene: TRBJ1-1; abundance: many; CDR3nt: TGTGCCAGCAGCAGGACAGGGTTTACTGAAGCTTTCTTT; CDR3aa: CASSRTGFTEAFF
d_gene: .; v_gene: TRBV19; j_gene: TRBJ2-7; abundance: many; CDR3nt: TGTGCCAGCTCCCGCCCAGGGGCTACCTACGAGCAGTACTTC; CDR3aa: CASSRPGATYEQYF
d_gene: TRBD1; v_gene: TRBV12-3/TRBV12-4; j_gene: TRBJ1-2; abundance: .; CDR3nt: TGTGCCAGCAGGGGACAGGGGGCCCACTATGGCTACACCTTC; CDR3aa: CASRGQGAHYGYTF
d_gene: TRBD1; v_gene: TRBV7-8; j_gene: TRBJ2-2; abundance: many; CDR3nt: TGTGCCAGCAGCTTAGACTGGGACAGGGTAACTGCCGGGGAGCTGTTTTTT; CDR3aa: CASSLDWDRVTAGELFF
d_gene: .; v_gene: TRBV11-1; j_gene: TRBJ2-2; abundance: many; CDR3nt: TGTGCCAGCAGCTACAACCCGCGGGTCTCAGGCGGGGAGCTGTTTTTT; CDR3aa: CASSYNPRVSGGELFF
d_gene: .; v_gene: TRBV7-8; j_gene: TRBJ2-7; abundance: many; CDR3nt: TGTGCCAGCAGCCCTAATTTCTACGAGCAGTACTTC; CDR3aa: CASSPNFYEQYF
d_gene: TRBD1; v_gene: TRBV6-5; j_gene: TRBJ2-7; abundance: many; CDR3nt: TGTGCCAGCAGTTACGCGGGACAGGGGACCTACGAGCAGTACTTC; CDR3aa: CASSYAGQGTYEQYF
d_gene: .; v_gene: TRBV30; j_gene: TRBJ2-5; abundance: many; CDR3nt: TGTGCCTGGAGTGTAAGGGAGACCCAGTACTTC; CDR3aa: CAWSVRETQYF
d_gene: .; v_gene: TRBV7-8; j_gene: TRBJ2-5; abundance: many; CDR3nt: TGTGCCAGCAGCTTTCAGCCCCGGGAGACCCAGTACTTC; CDR3aa: CASSFQPRETQYF
d_gene: .; v_gene: TRBV6-5; j_gene: TRBJ2-7; abundance: many; CDR3nt: TGTGCCAGCAGTTACTCGGGACAACGATCCTACGAGCAGTACTTC; CDR3aa: CASSYSGQRSYEQYF
d_gene: TRBD1; v_gene: TRBV28; j_gene: TRBJ1-2; abundance: .; CDR3nt: TGTGCCAGCAGCTTGGACCGTGGGACAGGATATGGCTACACCTTC; CDR3aa: CASSLDRGTGYGYTF
d_gene: TRBD1; v_gene: TRBV10-3; j_gene: TRBJ2-7; abundance: many; CDR3nt: TGTGCCATCAGTAACAGGGGGTCCGAGGGGCAGTACTTC; CDR3aa: CAISNRGSEGQYF
d_gene: .; v_gene: TRBV24-1; j_gene: TRBJ1-2; abundance: many; CDR3nt: TGTGCCACCAGTGAAGACAGCTTCCGGGGCTACACCTTC; CDR3aa: CATSEDSFRGYTF
d_gene: TRBD2; v_gene: TRBV6-1; j_gene: TRBJ2-5; abundance: many; CDR3nt: TGTGCCAGCAGTGAGGGTGGCGGGAGTCCGTGGTGGGAGACCCAGTACTTC; CDR3aa: CASSEGGGSPWWETQYF
d_gene: TRBD2; v_gene: TRBV12-3/TRBV12-4; j_gene: TRBJ2-1; abundance: .; CDR3nt: TGTGCCAGCAGGAGACTAGCGGGAAGGAATGAGCAGTTCTTC; CDR3aa: CASRRLAGRNEQFF
d_gene: .; v_gene: TRBV19; j_gene: TRBJ2-5; abundance: many; CDR3nt: TGTGCCAGTAGTCCGCCCATACTGGCAGAGACCCAGTACTTC; CDR3aa: CASSPPILAETQYF